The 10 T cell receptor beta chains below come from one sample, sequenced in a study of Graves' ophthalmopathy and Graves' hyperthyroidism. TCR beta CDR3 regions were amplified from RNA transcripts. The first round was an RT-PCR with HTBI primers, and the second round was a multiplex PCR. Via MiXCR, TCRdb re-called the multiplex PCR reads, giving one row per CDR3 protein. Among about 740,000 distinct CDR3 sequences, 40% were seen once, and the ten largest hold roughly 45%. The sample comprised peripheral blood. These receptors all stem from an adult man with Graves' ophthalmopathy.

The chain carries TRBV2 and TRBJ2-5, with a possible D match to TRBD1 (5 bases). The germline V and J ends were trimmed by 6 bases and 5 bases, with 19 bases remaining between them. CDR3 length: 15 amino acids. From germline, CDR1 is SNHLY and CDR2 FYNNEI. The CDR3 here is CASRHSGSLMETQYF. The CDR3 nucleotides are TGTGCCAGCAGGCATTCAGGGTCCCTGATGGAGACCCAGTACTTC.

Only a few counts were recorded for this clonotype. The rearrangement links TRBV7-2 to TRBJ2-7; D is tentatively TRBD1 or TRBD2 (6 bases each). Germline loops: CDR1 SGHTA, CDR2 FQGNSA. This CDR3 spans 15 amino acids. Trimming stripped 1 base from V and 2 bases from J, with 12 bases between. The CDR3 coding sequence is TGTGCCAGCAGCTTAGAGTGGGGGGCCGCCTACGAGCAGTACTTC. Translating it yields CASSLEWGAAYEQYF.

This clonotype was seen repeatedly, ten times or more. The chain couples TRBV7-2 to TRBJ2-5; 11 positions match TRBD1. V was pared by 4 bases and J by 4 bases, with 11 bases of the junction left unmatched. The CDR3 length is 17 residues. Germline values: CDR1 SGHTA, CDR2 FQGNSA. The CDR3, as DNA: TGTGCCAGCAGCTCAGGGGACAGGGGGATTCTAGTAGAGACCCAGTACTTC. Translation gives CASSSGDRGILVETQYF.

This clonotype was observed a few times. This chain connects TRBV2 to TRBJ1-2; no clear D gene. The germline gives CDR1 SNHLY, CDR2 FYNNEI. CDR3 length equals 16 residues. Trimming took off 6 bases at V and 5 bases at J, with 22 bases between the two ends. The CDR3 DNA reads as TGTGCCAGCAGCCAAGCCGGACTTCGTACTTGGTATGGCTACACCTTC. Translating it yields CASSQAGLRTWYGYTF.

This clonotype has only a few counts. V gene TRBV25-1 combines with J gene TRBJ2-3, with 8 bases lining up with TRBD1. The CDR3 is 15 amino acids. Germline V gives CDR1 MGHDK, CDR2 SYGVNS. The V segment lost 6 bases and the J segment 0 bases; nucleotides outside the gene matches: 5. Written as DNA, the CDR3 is TGTGCCAGCAGAACAGGGGGGACTAGCACAGATACGCAGTATTTT. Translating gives CASRTGGTSTDTQYF.

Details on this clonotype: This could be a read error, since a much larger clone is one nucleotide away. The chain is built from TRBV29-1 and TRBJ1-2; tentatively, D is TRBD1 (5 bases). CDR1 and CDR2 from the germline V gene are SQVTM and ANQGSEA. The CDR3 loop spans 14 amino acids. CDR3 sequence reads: CSVVWQGSNYGHTF. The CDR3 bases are TGCAGCGTTGTTTGGCAGGGTTCAAACTATGGCCACACCTTC. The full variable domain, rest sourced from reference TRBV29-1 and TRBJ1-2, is SAVISQKPSRDICQRGTSLTIQCQVDSQVTMMFWYRQQPGQSLTLIATANQGSEATYESGFVIDKFPISRPNLTFSTLTVSNMSPEDSSIYLCSVVWQGSNYGHTFGSGTRLTVV.

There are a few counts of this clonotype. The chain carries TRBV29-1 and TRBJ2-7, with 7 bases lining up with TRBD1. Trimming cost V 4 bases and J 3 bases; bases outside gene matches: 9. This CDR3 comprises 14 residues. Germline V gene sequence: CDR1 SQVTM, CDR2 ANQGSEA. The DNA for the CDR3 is TGCAGCGTTGTGTTCGGGGACAGTTACTACGAGCAGTACTTC. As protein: CSVVFGDSYYEQYF.

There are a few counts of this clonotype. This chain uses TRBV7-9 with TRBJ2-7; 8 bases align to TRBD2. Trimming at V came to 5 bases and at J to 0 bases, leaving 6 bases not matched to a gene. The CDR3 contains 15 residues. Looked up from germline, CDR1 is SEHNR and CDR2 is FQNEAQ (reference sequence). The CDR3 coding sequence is TGTGCCAGCAGCACAGCGGGGGTAAGCTCCTACGAGCAGTACTTC. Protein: CASSTAGVSSYEQYF. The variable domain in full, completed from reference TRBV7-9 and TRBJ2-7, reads DTGVSQNPRHKITKRGQNVTFRCDPISEHNRLYWYRQTLGQGPEFLTYFQNEAQLEKSRLLSDRFSAERPKGSFSTLEIQRTEQGDSAMYLCASSTAGVSSYEQYFGPGTRLTVT.

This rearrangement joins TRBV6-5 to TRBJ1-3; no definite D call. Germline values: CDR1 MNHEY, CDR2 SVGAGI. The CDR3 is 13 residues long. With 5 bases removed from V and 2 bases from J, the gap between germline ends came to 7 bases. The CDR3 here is CASSEDPGNTIYF. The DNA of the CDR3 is TGTGCCAGCAGTGAAGACCCTGGAAACACCATATATTTT.

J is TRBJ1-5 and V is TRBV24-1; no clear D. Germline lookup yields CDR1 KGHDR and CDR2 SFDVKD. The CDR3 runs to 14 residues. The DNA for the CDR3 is TGTGTCAGCAGTGCCCGGGCCCCCAATCAGCCCCAGCATTTT. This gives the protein CVSSARAPNQPQHF.